A single TCR beta chain is shown here with its context. These data originate in a study of shared clonotypes between healthy human individuals. The method was immunoSEQ multiplex PCR; TCRdb's version includes in-frame clones alone and lacks a portion of them. The sample carries over 950,000 clones, roughly 77% recorded once. The length of the CDR3 is 14 residues. The germline V gene has CDR1 SNHLY and CDR2 FYNNEI. The V gene end was trimmed by 10 bases and the J gene end by 4 bases; junction bases not matched to a gene: 10. This rearrangement joins TRBV2 to TRBJ2-7; 10 bases fit TRBD1. This receptor was taken from a man between 18 and 35 years old in good health. Some clones in this sample may be carry-over from other donors' samples. Sequenced input: memory CD4+ T cells from PBMCs. Subset: CD45RA-negative fraction. CDR3 coding DNA: TGTGCCACCACCCGGGACAGGGGTTGGTACGAGCAGTACTTC. Translated, it gives CATTRDRGWYEQYF.